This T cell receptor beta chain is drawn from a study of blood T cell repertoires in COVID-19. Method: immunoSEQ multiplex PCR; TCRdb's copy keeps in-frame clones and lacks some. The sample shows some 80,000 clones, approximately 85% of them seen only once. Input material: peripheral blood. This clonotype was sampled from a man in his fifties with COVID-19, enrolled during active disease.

The CDR3 region has the DNA TGTGCCAGCAGTTACGGACAGTTGAACACTGAAGCTTTCTTT. As protein: CASSYGQLNTEAFF. The chain links TRBV6-5 to TRBJ1-1; tentative D call: TRBD1 (6 bases). The CDR3 spans 14 residues. CDR1 is MNHEY and CDR2 is SVGAGI in the germline V gene. V lost 2 bases and J 0 bases, leaving 7 bases between the germline ends.